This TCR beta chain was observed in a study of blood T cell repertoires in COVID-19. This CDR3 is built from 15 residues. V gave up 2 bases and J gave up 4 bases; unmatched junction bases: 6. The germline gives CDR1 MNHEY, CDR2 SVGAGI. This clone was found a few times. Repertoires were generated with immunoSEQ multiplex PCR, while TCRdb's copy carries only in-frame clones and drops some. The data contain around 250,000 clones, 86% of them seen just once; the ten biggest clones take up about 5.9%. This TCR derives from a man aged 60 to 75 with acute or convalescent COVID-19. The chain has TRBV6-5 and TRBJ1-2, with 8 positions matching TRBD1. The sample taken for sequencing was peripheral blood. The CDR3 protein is CASSYLQGDFYGYTF. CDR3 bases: TGTGCCAGCAGTTACCTACAGGGGGATTTCTATGGCTACACCTTC.